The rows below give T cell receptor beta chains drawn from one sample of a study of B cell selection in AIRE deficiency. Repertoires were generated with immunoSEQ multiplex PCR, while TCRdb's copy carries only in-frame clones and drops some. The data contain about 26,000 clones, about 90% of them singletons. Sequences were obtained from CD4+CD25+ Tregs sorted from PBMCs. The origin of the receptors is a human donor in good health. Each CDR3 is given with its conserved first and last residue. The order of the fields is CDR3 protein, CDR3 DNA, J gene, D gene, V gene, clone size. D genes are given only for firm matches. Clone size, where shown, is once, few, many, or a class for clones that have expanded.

CDR3: CASSEINTEAFF
DNA: TGTGCCAGCAGTGAAATAAACACTGAAGCTTTCTTT
J: TRBJ1-1
D: .
V: TRBV25-1
size: .

CDR3: CASSMGRTGTEAFF
DNA: TGTGCCAGTAGTATGGGACGAACGGGGACTGAAGCTTTCTTT
J: TRBJ1-1
D: .
V: TRBV19
size: .

CDR3: CASSLEWGPYNEQFF
DNA: TGCGCCAGCAGCTTGGAGTGGGGTCCCTACAATGAGCAGTTCTTC
J: TRBJ2-1
D: .
V: TRBV5-1
size: .

CDR3: CASSGAGSTDTQYF
DNA: TGCGCCAGCAGTGGGGCAGGTAGCACAGATACGCAGTATTTT
J: TRBJ2-3
D: .
V: TRBV10-1
size: .

CDR3: CASSLRDGYEQYF
DNA: TGTGCCAGTAGTCTACGGGATGGATACGAGCAGTACTTC
J: TRBJ2-7
D: .
V: TRBV19
size: few

CDR3: CASSLAGQHYEQYF
DNA: TGTGCCAGCAGCTTGGCGGGACAGCACTACGAGCAGTACTTC
J: TRBJ2-7
D: TRBD1
V: TRBV5-6
size: .

CDR3: CASSLAGGLDTQYF
DNA: TGCGCCAGCAGCCTAGCGGGGGGGTTAGATACGCAGTATTTT
J: TRBJ2-3
D: TRBD2
V: TRBV5-1
size: .

CDR3: CASSESAGALRAFF
DNA: TGCGCCAGCAGTGAGTCGGCCGGGGCGCTAAGGGCTTTCTTT
J: TRBJ1-1
D: .
V: TRBV10-2
size: .

CDR3: CASTSSAYTQYF
DNA: TGTGCCAGCACCTCAAGCGCCTATACGCAGTATTTT
J: TRBJ2-3
D: .
V: TRBV25-1
size: .

CDR3: CASSDRLGQSSGNTIYF
DNA: TGTGCCAGCAGTGACCGCCTAGGACAGTCCTCTGGAAACACCATATATTTT
J: TRBJ1-3
D: .
V: TRBV9
size: .

CDR3: CASSEGGQGWEPQHF
DNA: TGTGCCAGCAGTGAAGGAGGGCAGGGGTGGGAGCCCCAGCATTTT
J: TRBJ1-5
D: .
V: TRBV2
size: once

CDR3: CASSLGGDPAFF
DNA: TGCGCCAGCAGCTTGGGAGGGGATCCAGCTTTCTTT
J: TRBJ1-1
D: .
V: TRBV5-1
size: .

CDR3: CASCELNNYGYTF
DNA: TGTGCCAGCTGCGAGTTGAATAACTATGGCTACACCTTC
J: TRBJ1-2
D: .
V: TRBV28
size: .

CDR3: CASLGGTVAGRNTGELFF
DNA: TGTGCCAGCCTAGGCGGGACAGTTGCGGGTAGAAACACCGGGGAGCTGTTTTTT
J: TRBJ2-2
D: .
V: TRBV2
size: .

CDR3: CASSPRTDEQFF
DNA: TGTGCCAGCAGCCCCCGGACAGACGAGCAGTTCTTC
J: TRBJ2-1
D: .
V: TRBV7-8
size: once

CDR3: CASSEWAGGPDTQYF
DNA: TGTGCCAGCAGTGAATGGGCGGGGGGCCCAGATACGCAGTATTTT
J: TRBJ2-3
D: TRBD2
V: TRBV6-1
size: .

CDR3: CASSFSQNTEAFF
DNA: TGTGCCAGCAGCTTTAGTCAGAACACTGAAGCTTTCTTT
J: TRBJ1-1
D: .
V: TRBV7-6
size: .

CDR3: CASRKDREAFF
DNA: TGTGCCAGCAGAAAAGACAGAGAAGCTTTCTTT
J: TRBJ1-1
D: .
V: TRBV6-5
size: .

CDR3: CASSWGLGNYEQYF
DNA: TGCGCCAGCAGCTGGGGACTGGGGAACTACGAGCAGTACTTC
J: TRBJ2-7
D: .
V: TRBV5-1
size: .

CDR3: CASSEATSTDTQYF
DNA: TGTGCCAGCAGTGAGGCAACTAGCACAGATACGCAGTATTTT
J: TRBJ2-3
D: .
V: TRBV2
size: .

CDR3: CASSGNRVDRADTQYF
DNA: TGTGCCAGCAGCGGGAACCGGGTCGATAGGGCAGATACGCAGTATTTT
J: TRBJ2-3
D: .
V: TRBV5-5
size: .

CDR3: CASSPVRATGDTQYF
DNA: TGTGCCAGCTCACCCGTAAGGGCTACGGGAGATACGCAGTATTTT
J: TRBJ2-3
D: .
V: TRBV18
size: .

CDR3: CASRFNSYEQYF
DNA: TGTGCCAGCAGATTTAATTCGTACGAGCAGTACTTC
J: TRBJ2-7
D: .
V: TRBV6-1
size: .

CDR3: CASSLRAAGGQETQYF
DNA: TGTGCCAGCAGCTTAAGGGCAGCGGGGGGCCAAGAGACCCAGTACTTC
J: TRBJ2-5
D: TRBD2
V: TRBV7-3
size: .

CDR3: CASSYLGSPLHF
DNA: TGTGCCAGCAGTTATCTGGGTTCACCCCTCCACTTT
J: TRBJ1-6
D: .
V: TRBV6-5
size: .

CDR3: CASSYSSGGYGYTF
DNA: TGTGCCAGCAGTTACTCGTCAGGGGGCTATGGCTACACCTTC
J: TRBJ1-2
D: TRBD1
V: TRBV6-5
size: once

CDR3: CASSSSGNSPLHF
DNA: TGTGCCAGCAGCTCTTCAGGGAATTCACCCCTCCACTTT
J: TRBJ1-6
D: .
V: TRBV7-2
size: .

CDR3: CASSEETQYF
DNA: TGTGCCAGCAGTGAAGAGACCCAGTACTTC
J: TRBJ2-5
D: .
V: TRBV2
size: .

CDR3: CASSPTLAGGYEQYF
DNA: TGTGCCAGCAGTCCAACACTAGCGGGGGGGTACGAGCAGTACTTC
J: TRBJ2-7
D: TRBD2
V: TRBV27
size: .

CDR3: CASSGLSPGNEQFF
DNA: TGTGCCAGCTCCGGACTGTCCCCCGGGAATGAGCAGTTCTTC
J: TRBJ2-1
D: .
V: TRBV6-1
size: .

CDR3: CASSEWGDRGAGELFF
DNA: TGTGCCAGCAGTGAATGGGGAGACAGGGGAGCCGGGGAGCTGTTTTTT
J: TRBJ2-2
D: TRBD1
V: TRBV6-1
size: .

CDR3: CASSGTGGYGYTF
DNA: TGTGCCAGCAGTGGGACAGGGGGCTATGGCTACACCTTC
J: TRBJ1-2
D: TRBD1
V: TRBV25-1
size: .

CDR3: CSVDPGPDEKLFF
DNA: TGCAGCGTTGACCCCGGACCGGATGAAAAACTGTTTTTT
J: TRBJ1-4
D: .
V: TRBV29-1
size: .

CDR3: CASRTGTSSFSYEQYF
DNA: TGCGCCAGCAGAACCGGGACTTCTTCCTTCTCCTACGAGCAGTACTTC
J: TRBJ2-7
D: .
V: TRBV5-1
size: once

CDR3: CASSLAGGSLGELFF
DNA: TGTGCCAGCAGCTTAGCGGGGGGTAGTCTCGGGGAGCTGTTTTTT
J: TRBJ2-2
D: .
V: TRBV7-2
size: .

CDR3: CASSVGGYEQYF
DNA: TGTGCCAGCAGCGTGGGGGGTTACGAGCAGTACTTC
J: TRBJ2-7
D: .
V: TRBV11-2
size: .

CDR3: CASSLSGGSGANVLTF
DNA: TGTGCCAGCAGCTTAAGCGGGGGTTCCGGGGCCAACGTCCTGACTTTC
J: TRBJ2-6
D: TRBD2
V: TRBV7-9
size: .

CDR3: CAWSVQYGAGGGYTF
DNA: TGTGCCTGGAGTGTACAGTACGGGGCGGGTGGTGGCTACACCTTC
J: TRBJ1-2
D: .
V: TRBV30
size: once

CDR3: CASSRDSGTSPLHF
DNA: TGTGCCAGCAGTCGGGACTCAGGGACTTCACCCCTCCACTTT
J: TRBJ1-6
D: .
V: TRBV6-6
size: .

CDR3: CASSLVLSAADGYTF
DNA: TGCGCCAGCAGCTTGGTGCTCTCGGCAGCGGATGGCTACACCTTC
J: TRBJ1-2
D: .
V: TRBV5-1
size: .

CDR3: CASSQDWEARQFF
DNA: TGCGCCAGCAGCCAAGATTGGGAAGCTAGGCAGTTCTTC
J: TRBJ2-1
D: .
V: TRBV4-3
size: .

CDR3: CASSLDVFETQYF
DNA: TGTGCCAGCAGCTTAGATGTATTCGAGACCCAGTACTTC
J: TRBJ2-5
D: .
V: TRBV11-3
size: .

CDR3: CASSLRGSNQPQHF
DNA: TGTGCCAGCAGCTTGAGGGGTAGCAATCAGCCCCAGCATTTT
J: TRBJ1-5
D: .
V: TRBV7-2
size: .

CDR3: CASSLARRATNEKLFF
DNA: TGTGCCAGCAGCTTAGCGCGAAGGGCAACTAATGAAAAACTGTTTTTT
J: TRBJ1-4
D: .
V: TRBV7-9
size: .

CDR3: CASSLAGQGFGEQYF
DNA: TGCGCCAGCAGCTTGGCGGGACAGGGGTTCGGCGAGCAGTACTTC
J: TRBJ2-7
D: TRBD1
V: TRBV5-1
size: .

CDR3: CASRFGTSGGAFYEQFF
DNA: TGTGCCAGCAGATTCGGGACTAGCGGGGGGGCCTTTTATGAGCAGTTCTTC
J: TRBJ2-1
D: TRBD2
V: TRBV28
size: .

CDR3: CASSKDRDRATYNEQFF
DNA: TGCGCCAGCAGCAAAGACCGGGACCGGGCAACTTACAATGAGCAGTTCTTC
J: TRBJ2-1
D: .
V: TRBV4-1
size: .

CDR3: CSALGSYGYTF
DNA: TGCAGCGCTCTCGGATCCTATGGCTACACCTTC
J: TRBJ1-2
D: .
V: TRBV29-1
size: once

CDR3: CASSNPGGVILDGYTF
DNA: TGTGCCAGCAGCAACCCGGGGGGGGTTATATTAGATGGCTACACCTTC
J: TRBJ1-2
D: .
V: TRBV7-9
size: once

CDR3: CATLGGADTGELFF
DNA: TGTGCCACCCTCGGGGGGGCGGACACCGGGGAGCTGTTTTTT
J: TRBJ2-2
D: TRBD2
V: TRBV10-3
size: .

CDR3: CASSQEVSAPSYF
DNA: TGCGCCAGCAGCCAAGAGGTGTCGGCACCTAGTTACTTC
J: TRBJ2-5
D: .
V: TRBV4-1
size: .